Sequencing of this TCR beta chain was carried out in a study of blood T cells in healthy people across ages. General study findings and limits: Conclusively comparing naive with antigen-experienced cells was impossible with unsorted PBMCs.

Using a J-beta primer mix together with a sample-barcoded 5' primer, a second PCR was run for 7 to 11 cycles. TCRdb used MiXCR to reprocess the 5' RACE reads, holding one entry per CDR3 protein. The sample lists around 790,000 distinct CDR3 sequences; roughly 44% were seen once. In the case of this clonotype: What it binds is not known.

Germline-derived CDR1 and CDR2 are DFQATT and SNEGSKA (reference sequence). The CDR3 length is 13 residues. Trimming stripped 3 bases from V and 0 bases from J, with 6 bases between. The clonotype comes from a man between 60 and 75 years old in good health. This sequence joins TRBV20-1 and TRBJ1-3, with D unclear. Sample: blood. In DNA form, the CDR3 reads TGCAGTGCTAGTCTCCTCTCTGGAAACACCATATATTTT. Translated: CSASLLSGNTIYF.